The 12 T cell receptor beta chains presented below share a single source sample, sequenced in a study of cytomegalovirus exposure and HLA in healthy donors. Primers: 60 Vbeta forward and 13 Jbeta reverse. Assay used: immunoSEQ multiplex PCR; TCRdb lists only in-frame clones, some missing. The table records 180,000 or so clones, around 80% of them present only once. The sequenced material came from PBMCs. These receptor sequences come from a man between 18 and 35 years old in good health and CMV-seronegative.

The chain employs TRBV9 and TRBJ1-1; maybe TRBD1 (6 bases). Trimming removed 4 bases from V and 1 base from J, with 14 bases in between. This CDR3 is built from 15 residues. Germline CDR1 is SGDLS and CDR2 is YYNGEE. The CDR3 region has the DNA TGTGCCAGCAGCCCTCTGGGGGGGGCGAACACTGAAGCTTTCTTT. As protein: CASSPLGGANTEAFF.

This clone has only one observation. The V and J genes are TRBV5-1 and TRBJ2-3; a possible D gene is TRBD1 (5 bases). CDR1 and CDR2 from the germline V gene are SGHRS and YFSETQ. The CDR3 length is 14 residues. V was cut by 4 bases and J by 6 bases, with 15 bases left in between. Here the CDR3 DNA reads TGCGCCAGCAGCCTACAGCTGGGGCGGGATACGCAGTATTTT. Translating gives CASSLQLGRDTQYF.

The V gene is TRBV18, the J gene TRBJ2-7; D is unclear. CDR1 is KGHSH and CDR2 is LQKENI in the germline V gene. The CDR3 covers 16 residues. V lost 1 base to trimming and J lost 2 bases, with 15 bases between them. DNA of the CDR3: TGTGCCAGCTCACCACTACTAAGTCGGAGCCCCTACGAGCAGTACTTC. Translation gives CASSPLLSRSPYEQYF.

The chain joins TRBV7-9 to TRBJ1-6; TRBD1 aligns across 9 bases. Germline loops: CDR1 SEHNR, CDR2 FQNEAQ (reference sequence). V gave up 6 bases and J gave up 0 bases; unmatched junction bases: 3. The CDR3 totals 16 residues. CDR3 region: CASSGTGSSYNSPLHF. CDR3 sequence (DNA): TGTGCCAGCAGTGGGACAGGGAGCTCCTATAATTCACCCCTCCACTTT.

This clone has only a few counts. The V and J genes are TRBV30 and TRBJ2-1; D is uncertain. V shed 3 bases and J shed 2 bases, with 11 bases lying between them. CDR1 GTSNPN and CDR2 SVGIG come from the germline V gene (reference sequence). The CDR3 is 14 residues long. The CDR3 is CAWSDIGTYNEQFF. The CDR3, as DNA: TGTGCCTGGAGCGACATTGGCACCTACAATGAGCAGTTCTTC.

This chain connects TRBV20-1 to TRBJ1-1; D remains unclear. With 6 bases removed from V and 10 bases from J, the gap between germline ends came to 15 bases. Germline V gives CDR1 DFQATT, CDR2 SNEGSKA (reference sequence). The CDR3 sequence is 11 residues long. The CDR3 sequence: CSAPRPGGAFF. CDR3 nucleotide sequence: TGCAGTGCCCCCCGTCCGGGAGGAGCTTTCTTT.

Points on this clone: The junction differs from germline at one of its ends, possibly a read error. The chain employs TRBV7-7 and TRBJ2-5, with D possibly matching TRBD1 (5 bases). This CDR3 spans 14 amino acids. Germline V gene data show CDR1 as SSHAT and CDR2 as FNYEAQ (reference sequence). CDR3 nucleotides: TGTGCTAGCAGCTTAACGAAGGGGCAAGAGACCCAGTACTTC. Its protein product is CASSLTKGQETQYF.

The chain is built from TRBV5-1 and TRBJ1-1; tentative D call: TRBD1 (6 bases). Trimming took 4 bases from V and 11 from J, leaving 15 bases between them. Germline V lookup: CDR1 SGHRS, CDR2 YFSETQ. The CDR3 has 12 residues. CDR3: CASSENRAQAFF. CDR3 nucleotides: TGCGCCAGCAGCGAGAACAGGGCCCAGGCTTTCTTT.

The chain recombines TRBV5-1 with TRBJ1-1; no definite D call. The V gene's germline CDR1 is SGHRS and CDR2 YFSETQ. V was clipped by 1 base and J by 3 bases, with 10 bases between them. The CDR3 has 14 residues. CDR3 nucleotide sequence: TGCGCCAGCAGCTTGCGAGGCCCAGACACTGAAGCTTTCTTT. It specifies CASSLRGPDTEAFF. Full variable domain (rest looked up from reference TRBV5-1 and TRBJ1-1): KAGVTQTPRYLIKTRGQQVTLSCSPISGHRSVSWYQQTPGQGLQFLFEYFSETQRNKGNFPGRFSGRQFSNSRSEMNVSTLELGDSALYLCASSLRGPDTEAFFGQGTRLTVV.

The chain uses TRBV28 and TRBJ1-2, with D perhaps matching TRBD1 (5 bases). Trimming stripped 3 bases from V and 4 bases from J, with 18 bases between. This CDR3 is 16 amino acids long. From germline, CDR1 is MDHEN and CDR2 SYDVKM. CDR3 sequence reads: CASSFLEVQGGYGYTF. CDR3 DNA sequence: TGTGCCAGCAGTTTCTTAGAGGTTCAGGGTGGCTATGGCTACACCTTC.

The sample holds one count of this clone. This rearrangement joins TRBV2 to TRBJ1-2; 8 bases agree with TRBD1. V was clipped by 10 bases and J by 0 bases; unmatched bases: 4. The CDR3 contains 13 residues. The germline CDR1 and CDR2 sequences are SNHLY and FYNNEI. The CDR3 sequence: CATLDRANYGYTF. As DNA, the CDR3 is TGTGCCACCTTGGACAGGGCTAACTATGGCTACACCTTC. Full variable domain (remainder filled in from reference TRBV2 and TRBJ1-2): EPEVTQTPSHQVTQMGQEVILRCVPISNHLYFYWYRQILGQKVEFLVSFYNNEISEKSEIFDDQFSVERPDGSNFTLKIRSTKLEDSAMYFCATLDRANYGYTFGSGTRLTVV.

V gene TRBV10-3 combines with J gene TRBJ2-7; possibly TRBD2 for D (6 bases). V dropped 10 bases and J dropped 0 bases, with 19 bases sitting between them. The length of the CDR3 is 15 residues. The germline V gene has CDR1 ENHRY and CDR2 SYGVKD. The CDR3, as DNA: TGTGCCACCCTAGGAGGGGTCTCGGGCTCCTACGAGCAGTACTTC. Protein: CATLGGVSGSYEQYF.